This T cell receptor beta chain was sequenced in a study of blood T cells in healthy people across ages. This clonotype was seen only a few times. There are 13 residues in the CDR3. The authors ran a second PCR of about 7 to 12 cycles using a sample-barcoded 5' primer and a J-beta primer mix. TCRdb independently ran MiXCR on the 5' RACE reads; one entry per CDR3 protein. This table has 1.4 million to 1.5 million distinct CDR3 sequences, around 42% appearing once. Sequences were obtained from blood. This receptor was identified in a woman aged 18-29 years in good health. The chain couples TRBV12-3 or TRBV12-4 to TRBJ2-7; D may match TRBD1 or TRBD2 (5 bases each). The DNA end is more similar to TRBJ2-5, so the J call may be wrong. The CDR3 DNA reads TGTGCCAGCGCCCTCTGGGGGCAAGAGACCCAGTACTTC. As protein: CASALWGQETQYF.